This entry lists 21 T cell receptor beta chains sequenced from one sample in a study of PD-L1 blockade in urothelial cancer. Produced via immunoSEQ multiplex PCR; TCRdb's table is partial and in-frame only. The sample holds tens of thousands of clones, around 84% seen once. The specimen was PBMCs, collected around atezolizumab (anti-PD-L1) treatment. The receptors were sampled from a man aged 65 to 79 with urothelial cancer.

The chain combines TRBV27 with TRBJ2-2, with D possibly TRBD2 on 5 matching bases. CDR1 and CDR2 (germline): MNHEY, SMNVEV (reference sequence). The length of the CDR3 is 16 residues. Trimming removed 3 bases at V and 5 bases at J, with 16 bases between. The CDR3 DNA reads TGTGCCAGCAGTTTGGTTGGCGGGCTTCCGACCGGGGAGCTGTTTTTT. Protein: CASSLVGGLPTGELFF.

V usage is TRBV6-5 and J usage is TRBJ1-1; D is perhaps TRBD1 (5 bases). Per the germline V gene, CDR1 is MNHEY and CDR2 is SVGAGI. V lost 7 bases and J lost 6, with 15 bases in between. The CDR3 sequence is 13 residues long. In DNA form, the CDR3 reads TGTGCCAGCACCCAGGCGGGGGGATCTGAAGCTTTCTTT. Translation gives CASTQAGGSEAFF.

This chain uses TRBV19 with TRBJ1-2; D ambiguous. Germline CDR1 and CDR2: LNHDA and SQIVND (reference sequence). With 8 bases removed from V and 1 base from J, the gap between germline ends came to 26 bases. CDR3 length: 18 amino acids. The CDR3 nucleotides are TGTGCCAGTGTGGACTCGAGAAAGGGTGGCGGGTTTAACTATGGCTACACCTTC. The encoded protein is CASVDSRKGGGFNYGYTF.

The gene calls are TRBV11-2 and TRBJ2-2; 7 bases match TRBD1. Unmatched junction bases numbered 12, after V lost 5 bases and J lost 6 bases. This CDR3 is built from 16 residues. Per germline, CDR1 SGHAT and CDR2 FQNNGV. This CDR3 is CASSPRQGRRPGELFF. The CDR3 DNA follows: TGTGCCAGCAGCCCCCGACAGGGAAGACGGCCCGGGGAGCTGTTTTTT.

The rearrangement uses TRBV28 and TRBJ2-1; 8 nucleotides match TRBD2. Germline V gene lookup returns CDR1 MDHEN and CDR2 SYDVKM. V shed 4 bases, J shed 7 bases, and the junction held 9 bases outside the gene matches. This CDR3 comprises 15 residues. The CDR3 loop reads CASSSHGRGRNEQFF. Here the CDR3 DNA reads TGTGCCAGCAGTTCACACGGGAGGGGGAGGAATGAGCAGTTCTTC.

V usage is TRBV7-9 and J usage is TRBJ2-3; unclear D gene. In germline, CDR1 is SEHNR, CDR2 FQNEAQ (reference sequence). The germline V and J ends were trimmed by 1 base and 5 bases, with 4 bases remaining between them. The CDR3 has 12 amino acids. The CDR3 region is CASSLGLDTQYF. As DNA, the CDR3 is TGTGCCAGCAGCTTAGGTCTAGATACGCAGTATTTT. The full variable domain, rest sourced from reference TRBV7-9 and TRBJ2-3, is DTGVSQNPRHKITKRGQNVTFRCDPISEHNRLYWYRQTLGQGPEFLTYFQNEAQLEKSRLLSDRFSAERPKGSFSTLEIQRTEQGDSAMYLCASSLGLDTQYFGPGTRLTVL.

The chain combines TRBV12-5 with TRBJ2-7; 7 bases line up with TRBD2. This CDR3 is 15 amino acids long. V trimming: 6 bases; J trimming: 2 bases; junction bases outside the gene matches: 10. Germline values: CDR1 LGHNT, CDR2 FRNRAP. The CDR3 sequence is CASGHPGEGPYEQYF. The CDR3 bases are TGTGCTAGTGGCCATCCGGGGGAGGGCCCCTACGAGCAGTACTTC.

The chain is built from TRBV29-1 and TRBJ2-7; D call uncertain. The germline V gene encodes CDR1 SQVTM and CDR2 ANQGSEA. The CDR3 totals 14 residues. Trimming stripped 1 base from V and 5 bases from J, with 15 bases between. The CDR3 DNA sequence: TGCAGCGTTGAAGTCGGTGCGGTCCGCGACGAGCAGTACTTC. Translation: CSVEVGAVRDEQYF.

The chain is built from TRBV10-2 and TRBJ2-1; possible D gene TRBD2, 7 bases. With 2 bases removed from V and 10 bases from J, the gap between germline ends came to 15 bases. This CDR3 has 14 amino acids. In germline, CDR1 is WSHSY, CDR2 SAAADI. The chain's CDR3 is CASSESGGGREQFF. The CDR3 nucleotides are TGCGCCAGCAGTGAGAGTGGGGGGGGCCGGGAGCAGTTCTTC.

The chain links TRBV5-4 to TRBJ2-1; tentative D call: TRBD2 (7 bases). The CDR3 covers 13 residues. Trimming shortened V by 4 bases and J by 7 bases, and 12 bases separated the two germline ends. Germline V gene lookup returns CDR1 SGHNT and CDR2 YYREEE (reference sequence). The CDR3 DNA is TGTGCCAGCAGCGGGAGGGGGGGGAATGAGCAGTTCTTC. Translation gives CASSGRGGNEQFF.

V is TRBV5-1 and J is TRBJ1-1, with D possibly being TRBD1 (5 bases). Trimming cost V 1 base and J 1 base, with 8 bases left between them. The CDR3 is made up of 14 amino acids. In germline, CDR1 is SGHRS, CDR2 YFSETQ. Here the CDR3 DNA reads TGCGCCAGCAGCTTGACAGGCTCGAACACTGAAGCTTTCTTT. Its translation: CASSLTGSNTEAFF. The complete variable domain, with remaining parts taken from reference TRBV5-1 and TRBJ1-1, reads KAGVTQTPRYLIKTRGQQVTLSCSPISGHRSVSWYQQTPGQGLQFLFEYFSETQRNKGNFPGRFSGRQFSNSRSEMNVSTLELGDSALYLCASSLTGSNTEAFFGQGTRLTVV.

The V call is TRBV5-1, the J call TRBJ2-5, with D perhaps matching TRBD2 (6 bases). Trimming took 4 bases from V and 2 from J, leaving 18 bases between them. In germline, CDR1 is SGHRS, CDR2 YFSETQ. This CDR3 contains 16 residues. The CDR3: CASSPFGGGVQETQYF. The CDR3 nucleotides read TGCGCCAGCAGCCCTTTTGGGGGAGGCGTTCAAGAGACCCAGTACTTC.

This rearrangement joins TRBV7-2 to TRBJ2-2; the D gene is possibly TRBD2 (6 bases). The CDR3 extends over 15 amino acids. Germline-derived CDR1 and CDR2 are SGHTA and FQGNSA. V lost 8 bases and J 2 bases, leaving 15 bases between the germline ends. CDR3 DNA sequence: TGTGCCAGCTCCCCGGGGACTCGAAACACCGGGGAGCTGTTTTTT. Its translation is CASSPGTRNTGELFF.

This chain links TRBV5-1 with TRBJ1-1, with 8 bases identical to TRBD1. Trimming at V came to 0 bases and at J to 1 base, leaving 2 bases not matched to a gene. CDR1 and CDR2 (germline): SGHRS, YFSETQ. The CDR3 has 15 residues. CDR3 sequence: CASSLAGTGNTEAFF. CDR3 coding DNA: TGCGCCAGCAGCTTGGCCGGGACAGGGAACACTGAAGCTTTCTTT.

This chain uses TRBV11-2 with TRBJ2-2; D gene ambiguous. Germline values: CDR1 SGHAT, CDR2 FQNNGV. CDR3 length equals 12 residues. Trimming cost V 1 base and J 6 bases, with 3 bases left between them. CDR3 nucleotides: TGTGCCAGCAGCTTAGCGGCCGGGGAGCTGTTTTTT. Translating it yields CASSLAAGELFF.

CDR3 coding DNA: TGTGCCAGCAGCTTCCCTAAACAGGGGCGCACAGATACGCAGTATTTT. As protein: CASSFPKQGRTDTQYF. This sequence joins TRBV7-2 and TRBJ2-3, with TRBD1 matching over 7 bases. Germline values: CDR1 SGHTA, CDR2 FQGNSA. J was trimmed by 1 base and V by 3 bases; bases with no gene match: 7. The CDR3 loop spans 16 amino acids.

This chain joins TRBV5-1 and TRBJ2-3; D not resolved. In germline, CDR1 is SGHRS, CDR2 YFSETQ. Trimming left V 0 bases short and J 0 bases short, with 8 bases between. This CDR3 has 15 amino acids. The chain's CDR3 is CASSLVRASTDTQYF. DNA for the CDR3: TGCGCCAGCAGCTTGGTGCGAGCTAGCACAGATACGCAGTATTTT.

The V gene is TRBV6-1, the J gene TRBJ1-1, with D possibly TRBD1 on 5 matching bases. The CDR3 consists of 10 residues. CDR1 is MNHNS and CDR2 is SASEGT in the germline V gene. The germline V and J ends were trimmed by 8 bases and 12 bases, with 13 bases remaining between them. CDR3 DNA sequence: TGTGCCAGCGGACTGCGGGGCCCTTTCTTT. This gives the protein CASGLRGPFF.

V gene TRBV6-5 combines with J gene TRBJ2-5, with D possibly being TRBD2 (6 bases). The CDR3 sequence is 15 residues long. V shed 0 bases and J shed 1 base, with 9 bases lying between them. Germline-derived CDR1 and CDR2 are MNHEY and SVGAGI. CDR3 region: CASSYSSGGQETQYF. The CDR3 nucleotides are TGTGCCAGCAGTTACTCGTCCGGGGGCCAAGAGACCCAGTACTTC.

CDR3 bases: TGTGCCAGTAGTATAAGCAGGATGGAGACCCAGTACTTC. Protein product: CASSISRMETQYF. V usage is TRBV19 and J usage is TRBJ2-5; D gene uncertain. Germline V CDR1 and CDR2: LNHDA, SQIVND (reference sequence). V lost 2 bases, J lost 5 bases, and 9 bases lay in between. The CDR3 spans 13 residues. Drawing the rest from reference TRBV19 and TRBJ2-5, the complete variable domain is DGGITQSPKYLFRKEGQNVTLSCEQNLNHDAMYWYRQDPGQGLRLIYYSQIVNDFQKGDIAEGYSVSREKKESFPLTVTSAQKNPTAFYLCASSISRMETQYFGPGTRLLVL.

The chain uses TRBV4-1 and TRBJ2-2; D might be TRBD2 (5 bases). The CDR3 sequence is 13 residues long. Deletions cut 3 bases from V and 4 bases from J, with 6 bases between. The germline gives CDR1 MGHRA, CDR2 YSYEKL. The CDR3 nucleotides read TGCGCCAGCAGCCAGCGGGTCACCGGGGAGCTGTTTTTT. Its translation is CASSQRVTGELFF.